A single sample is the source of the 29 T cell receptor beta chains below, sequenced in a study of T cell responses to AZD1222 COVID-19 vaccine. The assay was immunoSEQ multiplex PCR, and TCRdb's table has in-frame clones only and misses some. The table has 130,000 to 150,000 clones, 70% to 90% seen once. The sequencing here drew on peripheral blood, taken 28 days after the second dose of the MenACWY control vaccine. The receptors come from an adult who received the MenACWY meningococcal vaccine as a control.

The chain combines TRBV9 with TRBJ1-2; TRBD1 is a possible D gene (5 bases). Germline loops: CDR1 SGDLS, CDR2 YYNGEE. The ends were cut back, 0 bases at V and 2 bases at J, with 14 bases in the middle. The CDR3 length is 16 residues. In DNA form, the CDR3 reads TGTGCCAGCAGCGTAGAATGGGGCGGCGTCAACTATGGCTACACCTTC. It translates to CASSVEWGGVNYGYTF. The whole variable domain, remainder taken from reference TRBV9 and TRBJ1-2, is DSGVTQTPKHLITATGQRVTLRCSPRSGDLSVYWYQQSLDQGLQFLIQYYNGEERAKGNILERFSAQQFPDLHSELNLSSLELGDSALYFCASSVEWGGVNYGYTFGSGTRLTVV.

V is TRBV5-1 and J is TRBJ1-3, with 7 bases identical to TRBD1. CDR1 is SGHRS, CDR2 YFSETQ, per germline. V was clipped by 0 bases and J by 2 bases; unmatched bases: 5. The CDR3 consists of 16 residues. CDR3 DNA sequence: TGCGCCAGCAGCTTGGCCGGACAGGCTGCTGGAAACACCATATATTTT. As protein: CASSLAGQAAGNTIYF.

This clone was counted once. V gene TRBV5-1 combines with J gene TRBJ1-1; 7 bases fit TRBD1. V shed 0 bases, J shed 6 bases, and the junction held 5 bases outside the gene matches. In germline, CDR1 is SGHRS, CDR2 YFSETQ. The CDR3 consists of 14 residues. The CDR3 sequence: CASSLDTGDAEAFF. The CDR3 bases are TGCGCCAGCAGCTTGGATACAGGGGACGCTGAAGCTTTCTTT.

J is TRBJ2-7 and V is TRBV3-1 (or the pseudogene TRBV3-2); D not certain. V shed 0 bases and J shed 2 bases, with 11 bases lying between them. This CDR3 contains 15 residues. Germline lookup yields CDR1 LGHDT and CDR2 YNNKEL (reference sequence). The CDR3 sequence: CASSQEVGRTYEQYF. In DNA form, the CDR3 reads TGTGCCAGCAGCCAAGAGGTCGGCAGGACCTACGAGCAGTACTTC.

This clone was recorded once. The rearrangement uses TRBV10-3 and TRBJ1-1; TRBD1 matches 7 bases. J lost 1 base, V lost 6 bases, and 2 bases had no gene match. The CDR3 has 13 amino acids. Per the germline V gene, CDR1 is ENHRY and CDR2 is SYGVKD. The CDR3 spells CAIRGGENTEAFF. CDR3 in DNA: TGTGCCATCAGAGGGGGCGAGAACACTGAAGCTTTCTTT.

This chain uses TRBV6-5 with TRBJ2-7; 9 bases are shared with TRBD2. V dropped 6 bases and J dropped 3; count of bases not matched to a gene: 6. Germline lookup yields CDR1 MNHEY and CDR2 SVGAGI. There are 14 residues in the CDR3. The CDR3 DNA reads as TGTGCCAGCAGCCCGGGACTAGCAGGCTACGAGCAGTACTTC. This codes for CASSPGLAGYEQYF.

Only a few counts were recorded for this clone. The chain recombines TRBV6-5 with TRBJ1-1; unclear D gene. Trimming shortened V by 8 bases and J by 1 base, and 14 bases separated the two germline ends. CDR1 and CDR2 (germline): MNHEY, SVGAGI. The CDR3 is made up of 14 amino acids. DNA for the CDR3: TGTGCCAGCGCAAACCTCGCGGGGAACACTGAAGCTTTCTTT. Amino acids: CASANLAGNTEAFF.

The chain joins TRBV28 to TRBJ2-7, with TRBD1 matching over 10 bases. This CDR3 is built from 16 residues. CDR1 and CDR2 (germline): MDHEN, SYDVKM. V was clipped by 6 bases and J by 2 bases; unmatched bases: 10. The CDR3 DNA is TGTGCCAGCAGGGATGGATGGACAGGGGGTACCTACGAGCAGTACTTC. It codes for CASRDGWTGGTYEQYF.

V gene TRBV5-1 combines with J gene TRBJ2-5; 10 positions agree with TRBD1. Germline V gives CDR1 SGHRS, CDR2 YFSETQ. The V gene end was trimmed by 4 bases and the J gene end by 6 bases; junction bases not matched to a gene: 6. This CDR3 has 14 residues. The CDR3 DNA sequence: TGCGCCAGCAGCCAGACAGGGGGCGCGAAGACCCAGTACTTC. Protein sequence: CASSQTGGAKTQYF. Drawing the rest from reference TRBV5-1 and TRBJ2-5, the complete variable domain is KAGVTQTPRYLIKTRGQQVTLSCSPISGHRSVSWYQQTPGQGLQFLFEYFSETQRNKGNFPGRFSGRQFSNSRSEMNVSTLELGDSALYLCASSQTGGAKTQYFGPGTRLLVL.

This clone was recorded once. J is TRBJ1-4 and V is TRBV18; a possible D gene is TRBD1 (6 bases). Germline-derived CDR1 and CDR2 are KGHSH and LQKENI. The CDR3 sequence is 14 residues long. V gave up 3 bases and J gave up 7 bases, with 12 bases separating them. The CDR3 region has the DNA TGTGCCAGCTCACCTGGGGGGGCTGGTGAAAAACTGTTTTTT. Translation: CASSPGGAGEKLFF.

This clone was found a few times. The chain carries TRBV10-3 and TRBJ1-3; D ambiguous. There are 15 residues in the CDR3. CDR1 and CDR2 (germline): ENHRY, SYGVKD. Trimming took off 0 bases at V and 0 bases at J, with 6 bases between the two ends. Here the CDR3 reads CAISESELSGNTIYF. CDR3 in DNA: TGTGCCATCAGTGAGTCTGAACTCTCTGGAAACACCATATATTTT.

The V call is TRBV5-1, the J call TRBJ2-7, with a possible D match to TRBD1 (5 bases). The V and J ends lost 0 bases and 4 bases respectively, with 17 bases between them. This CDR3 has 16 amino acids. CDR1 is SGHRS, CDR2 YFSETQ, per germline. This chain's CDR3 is CASSLAGLVTGYEQYF. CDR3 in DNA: TGCGCCAGCAGCTTGGCAGGGTTGGTGACCGGGTACGAGCAGTACTTC.

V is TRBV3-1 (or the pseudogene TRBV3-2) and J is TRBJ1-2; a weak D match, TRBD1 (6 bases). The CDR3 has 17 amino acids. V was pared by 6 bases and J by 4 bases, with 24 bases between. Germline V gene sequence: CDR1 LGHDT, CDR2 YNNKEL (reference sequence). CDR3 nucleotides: TGTGCCAGCAGTCTCGCGGGGGGGGCCGGGTCCATCTATGGCTACACCTTC. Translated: CASSLAGGAGSIYGYTF.

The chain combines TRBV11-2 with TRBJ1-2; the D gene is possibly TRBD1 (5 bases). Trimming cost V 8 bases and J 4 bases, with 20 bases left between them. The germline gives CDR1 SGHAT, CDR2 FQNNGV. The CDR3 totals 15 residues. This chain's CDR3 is CASGIGTRRAYGYTF. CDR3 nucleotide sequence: TGTGCCAGCGGGATTGGGACCAGGAGAGCCTATGGCTACACCTTC. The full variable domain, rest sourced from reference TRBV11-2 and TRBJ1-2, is EAGVAQSPRYKIIEKRQSVAFWCNPISGHATLYWYQQILGQGPKLLIQFQNNGVVDDSQLPKDRFSAERLKGVDSTLKIQPAKLEDSAVYLCASGIGTRRAYGYTFGSGTRLTVV.

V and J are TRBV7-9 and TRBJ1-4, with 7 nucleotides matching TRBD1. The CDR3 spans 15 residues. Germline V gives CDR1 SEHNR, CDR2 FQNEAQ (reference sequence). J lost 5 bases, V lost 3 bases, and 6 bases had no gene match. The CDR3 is CASSLGTASNEKLFF. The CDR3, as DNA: TGTGCCAGCAGCTTGGGGACAGCTTCCAATGAAAAACTGTTTTTT. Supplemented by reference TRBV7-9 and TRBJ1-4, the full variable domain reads DTGVSQNPRHKITKRGQNVTFRCDPISEHNRLYWYRQTLGQGPEFLTYFQNEAQLEKSRLLSDRFSAERPKGSFSTLEIQRTEQGDSAMYLCASSLGTASNEKLFFGSGTQLSVL.

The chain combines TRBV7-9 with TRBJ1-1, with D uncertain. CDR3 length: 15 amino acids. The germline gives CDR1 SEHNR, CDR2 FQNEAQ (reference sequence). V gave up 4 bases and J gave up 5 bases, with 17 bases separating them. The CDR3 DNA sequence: TGTGCCAGCAGCTCTAAGGGTCCTACGGAGACTGAAGCTTTCTTT. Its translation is CASSSKGPTETEAFF. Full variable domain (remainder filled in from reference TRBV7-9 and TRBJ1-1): DTGVSQNPRHKITKRGQNVTFRCDPISEHNRLYWYRQTLGQGPEFLTYFQNEAQLEKSRLLSDRFSAERPKGSFSTLEIQRTEQGDSAMYLCASSSKGPTETEAFFGQGTRLTVV.

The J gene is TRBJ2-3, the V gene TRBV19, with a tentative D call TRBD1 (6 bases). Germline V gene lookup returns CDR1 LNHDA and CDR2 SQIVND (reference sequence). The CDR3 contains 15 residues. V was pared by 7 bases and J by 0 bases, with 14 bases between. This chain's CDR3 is CASTPDRASTDTQYF. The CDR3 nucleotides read TGTGCCAGTACCCCGGACAGAGCTAGCACAGATACGCAGTATTTT.

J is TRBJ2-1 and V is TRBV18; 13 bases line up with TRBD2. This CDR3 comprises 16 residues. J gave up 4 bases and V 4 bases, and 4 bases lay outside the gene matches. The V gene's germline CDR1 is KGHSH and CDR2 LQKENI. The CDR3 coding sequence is TGTGCCAGCTCACTCGGGACTAGCGGGATATACAATGAGCAGTTCTTC. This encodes CASSLGTSGIYNEQFF.

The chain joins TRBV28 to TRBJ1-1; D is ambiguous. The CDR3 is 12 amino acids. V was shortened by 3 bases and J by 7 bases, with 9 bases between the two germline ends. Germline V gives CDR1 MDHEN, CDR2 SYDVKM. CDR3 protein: CASSLPIDEAFF. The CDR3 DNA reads TGTGCCAGCAGTTTGCCCATCGATGAAGCTTTCTTT.

CDR3 bases: TGTGCCAGTACGCGGAAGCTAACAGATACGCAGTATTTT. Its protein is CASTRKLTDTQYF. The rearrangement uses TRBV6-5 and TRBJ2-3, with D hard to call. Trimming shortened V by 9 bases and J by 3 bases, and 13 bases separated the two germline ends. Germline lookup yields CDR1 MNHEY and CDR2 SVGAGI. CDR3 length: 13 residues.

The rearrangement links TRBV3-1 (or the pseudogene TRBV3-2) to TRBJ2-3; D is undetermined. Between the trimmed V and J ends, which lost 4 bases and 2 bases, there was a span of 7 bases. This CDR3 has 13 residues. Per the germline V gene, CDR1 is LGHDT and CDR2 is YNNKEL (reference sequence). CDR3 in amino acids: CASSPSITDTQYF. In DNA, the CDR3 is TGTGCCAGCAGCCCCTCGATCACAGATACGCAGTATTTT.

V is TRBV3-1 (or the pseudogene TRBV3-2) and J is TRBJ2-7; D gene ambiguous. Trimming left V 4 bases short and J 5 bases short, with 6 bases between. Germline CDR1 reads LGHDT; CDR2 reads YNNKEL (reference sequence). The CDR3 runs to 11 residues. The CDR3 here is CASSRRDEQYF. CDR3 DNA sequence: TGTGCCAGCAGCCGTAGAGACGAGCAGTACTTC.

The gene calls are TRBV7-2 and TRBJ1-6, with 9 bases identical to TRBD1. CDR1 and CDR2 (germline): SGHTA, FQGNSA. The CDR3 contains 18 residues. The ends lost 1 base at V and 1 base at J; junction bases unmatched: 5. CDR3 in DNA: TGTGCCAGCAGCTTAGTCACGACAGGGGGTTCCTATAATTCACCCCTCCACTTT. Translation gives CASSLVTTGGSYNSPLHF.

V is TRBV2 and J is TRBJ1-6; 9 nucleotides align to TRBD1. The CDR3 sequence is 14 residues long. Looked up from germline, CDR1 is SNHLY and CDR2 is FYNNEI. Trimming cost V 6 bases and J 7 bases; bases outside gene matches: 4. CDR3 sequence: CASRGTGPNSPLHF. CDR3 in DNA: TGTGCCAGCAGGGGGACAGGGCCCAATTCACCCCTCCACTTT.

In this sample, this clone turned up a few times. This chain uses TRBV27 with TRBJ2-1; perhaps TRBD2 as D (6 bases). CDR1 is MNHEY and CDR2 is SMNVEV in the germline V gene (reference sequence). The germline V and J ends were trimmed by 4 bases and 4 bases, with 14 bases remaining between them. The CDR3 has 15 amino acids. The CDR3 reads CASSYVGGQYNEQFF. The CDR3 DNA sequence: TGTGCCAGCAGTTACGTGGGAGGCCAATACAATGAGCAGTTCTTC.

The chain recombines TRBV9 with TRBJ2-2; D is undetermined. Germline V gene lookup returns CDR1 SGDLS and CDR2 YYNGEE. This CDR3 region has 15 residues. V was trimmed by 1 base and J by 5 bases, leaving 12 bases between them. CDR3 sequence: CASSVSSESTGELFF. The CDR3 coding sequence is TGTGCCAGCAGCGTATCCAGCGAAAGTACCGGGGAGCTGTTTTTT.

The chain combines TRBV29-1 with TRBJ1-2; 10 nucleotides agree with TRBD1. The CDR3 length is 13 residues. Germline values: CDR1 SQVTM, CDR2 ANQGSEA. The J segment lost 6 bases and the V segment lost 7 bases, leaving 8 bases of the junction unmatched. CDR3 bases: TGCAGCGGCCGACAGGGGGCGATCGATGGCTACACCTTC. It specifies CSGRQGAIDGYTF.

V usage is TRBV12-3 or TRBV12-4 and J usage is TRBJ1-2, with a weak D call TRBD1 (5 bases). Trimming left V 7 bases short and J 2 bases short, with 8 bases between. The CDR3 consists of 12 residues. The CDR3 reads CASTRGNYGYTF. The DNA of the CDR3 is TGTGCCAGCACTAGGGGAAACTATGGCTACACCTTC.

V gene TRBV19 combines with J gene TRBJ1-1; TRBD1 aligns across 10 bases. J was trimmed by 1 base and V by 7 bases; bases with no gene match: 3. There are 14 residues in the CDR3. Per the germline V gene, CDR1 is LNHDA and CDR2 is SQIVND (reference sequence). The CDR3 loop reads CASTRQGANTEAFF. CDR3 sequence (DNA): TGTGCCAGTACCCGACAGGGGGCGAACACTGAAGCTTTCTTT. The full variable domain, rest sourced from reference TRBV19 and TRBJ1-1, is DGGITQSPKYLFRKEGQNVTLSCEQNLNHDAMYWYRQDPGQGLRLIYYSQIVNDFQKGDIAEGYSVSREKKESFPLTVTSAQKNPTAFYLCASTRQGANTEAFFGQGTRLTVV.